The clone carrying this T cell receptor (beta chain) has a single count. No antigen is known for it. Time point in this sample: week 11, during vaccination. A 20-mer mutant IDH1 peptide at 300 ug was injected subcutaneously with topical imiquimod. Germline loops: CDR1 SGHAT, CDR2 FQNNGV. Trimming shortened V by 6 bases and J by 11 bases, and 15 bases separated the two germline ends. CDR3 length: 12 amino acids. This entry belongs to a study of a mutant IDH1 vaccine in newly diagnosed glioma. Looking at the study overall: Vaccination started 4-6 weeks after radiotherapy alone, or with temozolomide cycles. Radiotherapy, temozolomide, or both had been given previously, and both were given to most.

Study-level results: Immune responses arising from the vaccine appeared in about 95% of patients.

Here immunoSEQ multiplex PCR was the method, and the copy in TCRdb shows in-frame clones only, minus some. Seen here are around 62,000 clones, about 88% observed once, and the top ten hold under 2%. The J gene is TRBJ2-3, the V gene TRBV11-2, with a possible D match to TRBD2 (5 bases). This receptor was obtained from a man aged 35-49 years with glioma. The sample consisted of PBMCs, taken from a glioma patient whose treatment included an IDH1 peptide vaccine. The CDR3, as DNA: TGTGCCAGCAGTTTTCAACTAGGGAGGCAGTATTTT. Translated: CASSFQLGRQYF.